Presented here are 10 T cell receptor beta chains from one specimen sequenced in a study of shared clonotypes between healthy human individuals. Here immunoSEQ multiplex PCR was the method, and the copy in TCRdb shows in-frame clones only, minus some. Seen here are around 2,000,000 clones, 85% to 95% observed once, and the top ten hold 0.1% to 0.15%. The sample taken for sequencing was naive CD4+ T cells sorted from blood. Subset denoted: CD45RA+ positively selected. These receptors were collected from a man between 18 and 29 years old in good health.

This chain connects TRBV7-6 to TRBJ2-2; D possibly corresponds to TRBD2 (6 bases). Per germline, CDR1 SGHVS and CDR2 FNYEAQ. The CDR3 totals 15 residues. The V and J ends lost 1 base and 6 bases respectively, with 12 bases between them. The chain's CDR3 is CASSLGGGKPGELFF. CDR3 DNA: TGTGCCAGCAGCTTAGGTGGCGGGAAGCCCGGGGAGCTGTTTTTT.

This chain joins TRBV9 and TRBJ2-2, with D possibly matching TRBD1 (6 bases). V was trimmed by 0 bases and J by 5 bases, leaving 14 bases between them. Germline CDR1 SGDLS, CDR2 YYNGEE. The CDR3 spans 16 residues. The CDR3 DNA follows: TGTGCCAGCAGCGTAGTGGGGGCTCGAACTACCGGGGAGCTGTTTTTT. As protein: CASSVVGARTTGELFF.

This clone is a singleton in its sample. Germline and junction disagree at one end, which may indicate a read error. CDR3 sequence reads: CASSSEDRGSHDF. As DNA, the CDR3 is TGTGCCAGCAGCTCCGAGGACAGGGGCTCCCACGATTTT. The rearrangement uses TRBV7-2 and TRBJ1-1; 9 nucleotides match TRBD1. The CDR3 has 13 residues. Germline CDR1 reads SGHTA; CDR2 reads FQGNSA.

The chain carries TRBV14 and TRBJ2-1; D remains ambiguous. V was clipped by 0 bases and J by 2 bases, with 5 bases between them. This CDR3 spans 14 amino acids. The germline V gene has CDR1 SGHDN and CDR2 FVKESK. The CDR3 loop reads CASSQDWTYNEQFF. CDR3 nucleotide sequence: TGTGCCAGCAGCCAAGACTGGACCTACAATGAGCAGTTCTTC.

The rearrangement joins TRBV6-5 to TRBJ1-6; TRBD1 might be the D (6 bases). Germline values: CDR1 MNHEY, CDR2 SVGAGI. Trimming shortened V by 9 bases and J by 0 bases, and 12 bases separated the two germline ends. There are 15 residues in the CDR3. DNA of the CDR3: TGTGCCAGTAGGCAGGGGATCTCCTATAATTCACCCCTCCACTTT. Encoded protein: CASRQGISYNSPLHF.

This clone was detected only once. The rearrangement joins TRBV27 to TRBJ2-1; 10 bases agree with TRBD2. The V gene end was trimmed by 5 bases and the J gene end by 10 bases; junction bases not matched to a gene: 11. Germline V gives CDR1 MNHEY, CDR2 SMNVEV (reference sequence). This CDR3 has 15 amino acids. CDR3 nucleotides: TGTGCCAGCAGTCTAGCGGGAGTTGGTATGAGAGAGCAGTTCTTC. Translating it yields CASSLAGVGMREQFF.

The chain has TRBV9 and TRBJ1-5; D not resolved. Trimming shortened V by 4 bases and J by 2 bases, and 13 bases separated the two germline ends. This CDR3 has 15 amino acids. The germline CDR1 and CDR2 sequences are SGDLS and YYNGEE. The CDR3 reads CASSSEGSGNQPQHF. DNA of the CDR3: TGTGCCAGCAGCTCTGAAGGATCGGGCAATCAGCCCCAGCATTTT.

This CDR3 reads CASSSRQEDEQYF. The DNA for the CDR3 is TGCGCCAGCAGCTCCCGACAGGAGGACGAGCAGTACTTC. The chain uses TRBV5-1 and TRBJ2-7; tentatively, D is TRBD1 (6 bases). This CDR3 contains 13 residues. The V gene lost 3 bases and the J gene lost 5 bases, with 12 bases spanning the gap. Germline V lookup: CDR1 SGHRS, CDR2 YFSETQ.

The chain joins TRBV9 to TRBJ2-3; D may be TRBD2 (6 bases). Germline CDR1 reads SGDLS; CDR2 reads YYNGEE. This CDR3 contains 15 residues. Trimming cost V 3 bases and J 1 base, with 12 bases left between them. The CDR3 region has the DNA TGTGCCAGCAGCGAACGGGACTTCCGCACAGATACGCAGTATTTT. Translation: CASSERDFRTDTQYF.

The chain recombines TRBV7-2 with TRBJ2-2, with D unresolved. Germline V gives CDR1 SGHTA, CDR2 FQGNSA. The CDR3 spans 14 residues. Trimming removed 1 base from V and 4 bases from J, with 7 bases in between. Here the CDR3 DNA reads TGTGCCAGCAGCTTAGGTGTCGGCACCGGGGAGCTGTTTTTT. It encodes CASSLGVGTGELFF. The full variable domain, with the rest looked up from reference TRBV7-2 and TRBJ2-2, is GAGVSQSPSNKVTEKGKDVELRCDPISGHTALYWYRQSLGQGLEFLIYFQGNSAPDKSGLPSDRFSAERTGGSVSTLTIQRTQQEDSAVYLCASSLGVGTGELFFGEGSRLTVL.